This paragraph reports one T cell receptor beta chain. Its cognate antigen has yet to be identified. No per-base quality is available; no much larger clone lies one base away. The data belong to a study of OX40 agonist ivuxolimab in advanced cancers. Context from the whole study: The costimulatory receptor OX40 (CD134) was targeted by ivuxolimab, a fully human IgG2 agonistic monoclonal antibody. Patients were allowed to have had prior anti-PD-1, anti-PD-L1 or anti-CTLA-4 therapy, and less than 45% of the dose-escalation patients had previously received checkpoint inhibitors. Among the approximately 54 dose-escalation patients, about 19 had hepatocellular carcinoma, approximately 15 melanoma, 9 renal cell carcinoma and 9 head and neck cancer. The purpose of peripheral TCRbeta sequencing was to test whether ivuxolimab changed TCR sequence diversity and led to clonal T-cell expansion. The paper covers the monotherapy dose-escalation part of the phase I ivuxolimab trial, which included N ≈ 54 patients. The dose-escalation cohort was 82.7% male with a mean age of approximately 60 years, ranging from roughly 20 to 80. Partial responses occurred in three dose-escalation patients: two with cutaneous melanoma and one with hepatocellular carcinoma. Intravenous ivuxolimab was administered to patients every 2 weeks at six dose levels: 0.01, 0.1, 0.3, 1.5, 3 and 10 mg/kg.

To sequence the TCRbeta CDR3 region, genomic DNA was isolated from the sorted cells. The immunoSEQ Assay was used for sequencing of TCRbeta CDR3 regions. TCRdb stores this immuneACCESS table with in-frame sequences only. Part of the clones is absent; in the studies checked, under half of the shortfall reflects unresolved V genes, and no reason is known for the rest. The sample table shows about 83,000 clones, and about 88% are seen once. The top ten constitute under 7.5% of the sample. Patients with a history of autoimmune disease or receiving systemic immunosuppression were excluded from the trial. In every dose cohort, peripheral blood was drawn for TCR sequencing at baseline, cycle 4 day 1, and cycle 7 day 1. Samples came from an open-label, multicenter, first-in-human phase I dose-escalation trial of ivuxolimab. The trial enrolled adults with locally advanced or metastatic head and neck squamous cell, hepatocellular, melanoma or renal cell carcinoma. Before TCR sequencing, CD4+ T cells and CD8+ T cells from peripheral blood were sorted into separate populations.

The germline V gene encodes CDR1 SGHDN and CDR2 FVKESK. The CDR3 covers 17 residues, taking in both the cysteine and the phenylalanine. Only the CDR3 DNA is retained, 51 bases long and in frame from the first base. V and J lose 0 bases and 3 bases, and a span of 16 bases separates them. Study-wide conclusions, independent of this receptor: In partial responders in the 0.1-3.0 mg/kg groups, normalized peripheral clonal expansion was found to be among the lowest, especially among CD8+ T cells. Which antigens the clonally expanded peripheral T cells were specific for was not determined. At doses of 0.1 to 3.0 mg/kg, clonal expansion of both CD4+ and CD8+ T cells in blood was seen between baseline and week 6. After ivuxolimab, expanded clones were on average more numerous among CD8+ T cells than among CD4+ T cells. Low levels of normalized T-cell clonal expansion were also seen in some patients who did not respond.

The TCR comes from an adult with an advanced solid tumor such as melanoma, head and neck, liver or kidney cancer. This material consisted of CD4+ or CD8+ T cells sorted from blood, taken in a trial of the OX40 agonist ivuxolimab. The chain is encoded by TRBV14 joined to TRBJ2-3, with the D gene uncertain. The CDR3 region has the sequence CASSQDWQPMGTDTQYF. DNA sequence: TGTGCCAGCAGCCAAGATTGGCAGCCGATGGGGACAGATACGCAGTATTTT.